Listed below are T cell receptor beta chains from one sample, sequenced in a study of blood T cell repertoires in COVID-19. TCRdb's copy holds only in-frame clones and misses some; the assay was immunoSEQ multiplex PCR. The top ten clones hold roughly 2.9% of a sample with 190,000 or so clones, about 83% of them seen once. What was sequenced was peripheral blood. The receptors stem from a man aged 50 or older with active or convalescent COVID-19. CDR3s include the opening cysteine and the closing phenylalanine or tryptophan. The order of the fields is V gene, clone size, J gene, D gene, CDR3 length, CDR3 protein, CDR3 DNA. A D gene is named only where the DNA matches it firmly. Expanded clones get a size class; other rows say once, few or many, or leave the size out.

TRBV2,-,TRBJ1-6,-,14,CASREGRGGSPLHF,TGTGCCAGCCGGGAGGGCCGTGGGGGTTCACCCCTCCACTTT
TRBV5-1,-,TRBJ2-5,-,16,CASSSDPGVRQETQYF,TGCGCCAGCAGCTCGGATCCGGGAGTCCGCCAAGAGACCCAGTACTTC
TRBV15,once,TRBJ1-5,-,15,CATSRVDRPNQPQHF,TGTGCCACCAGCAGAGTTGACAGACCCAATCAGCCCCAGCATTTT
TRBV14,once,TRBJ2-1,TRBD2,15,CASSPGGGSYNEQFF,TGTGCCAGCAGCCCCGGGGGGGGATCCTACAATGAGCAGTTCTTC
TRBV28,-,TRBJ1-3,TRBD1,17,CASSLPARQGSGNTIYF,TGTGCCAGCAGTTTACCCGCCCGACAGGGCTCTGGAAACACCATATATTTT
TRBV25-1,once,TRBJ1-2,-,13,CASSEGADYGYTF,TGTGCCAGCAGTGAAGGGGCAGACTATGGCTACACCTTC
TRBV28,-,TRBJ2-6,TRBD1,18,CASSQPGTGLSGANVLTF,TGTGCCAGCAGCCAGCCCGGGACAGGACTCTCTGGGGCCAACGTCCTGACTTTC
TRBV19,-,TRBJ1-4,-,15,CASIPGVATNEKLFF,TGTGCCAGTATCCCAGGGGTCGCAACTAATGAAAAACTGTTTTTT
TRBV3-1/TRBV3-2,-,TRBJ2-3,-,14,CASSRSGRTDTQYF,TGTGCCAGCAGCCGGTCAGGGCGCACAGATACGCAGTATTTT
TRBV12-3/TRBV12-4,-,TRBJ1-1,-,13,CASSLGQSTEAFF,TGTGCCAGCAGCCTCGGACAGAGCACTGAAGCTTTCTTT
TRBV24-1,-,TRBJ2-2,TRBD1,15,CATSGTGRSPGELFF,TGTGCCACCAGTGGGACAGGGCGCTCCCCCGGGGAGCTGTTTTTT
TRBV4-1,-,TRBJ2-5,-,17,CASSHNPMGGAQETQYF,TGCGCCAGCAGCCACAACCCAATGGGGGGAGCCCAAGAGACCCAGTACTTC
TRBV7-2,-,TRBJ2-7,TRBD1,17,CASSHQGGGQWIGEQYF,TGTGCCAGCAGCCACCAAGGTGGGGGACAGTGGATAGGAGAGCAGTACTTC
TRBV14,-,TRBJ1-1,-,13,CASSQGRGTEAFF,TGTGCCAGCAGCCAAGGTCGGGGCACTGAAGCTTTCTTT